This T cell receptor beta chain was recovered during a study of OX40 agonist ivuxolimab in advanced cancers. Per germline, CDR1 SGHAT and CDR2 FQNNGV. The CDR3 has 14 residues. This clone was picked up one time. Its antigen is unknown. Mismatch with germline at one junction end may stem from a read error. Findings of the study overall: The antigens recognized by the expanded peripheral T cells, that is their antigen specificity, were not determined. On average, a greater number of expanded clones characterised CD8+ T cells relative to CD4+. It was also the case that some nonresponders had low normalized T-cell clonal expansion.

The repertoire was sequenced with immunoSEQ multiplex PCR; TCRdb's copy has only in-frame clones and lacks some. Of tens of thousands of clones listed, 85% to 90% are singletons. The sequenced sample was CD4+ or CD8+ T cells sorted from blood, obtained in a trial of the OX40 agonist ivuxolimab. This clonotype was obtained from an adult with an advanced solid tumor such as melanoma, head and neck, liver or kidney cancer. The genes are TRBV11-2 and TRBJ1-1, with 7 bases lining up with TRBD1. In nucleotides, the CDR3 is TGTGCCAGCAGCCTAGACAGGGATAGGGCTGAAGCTTTCTTT. This codes for CASSLDRDRAEAFF.